These 3 T cell receptor beta chains originate from one sample sequenced in a study of PD-L1 blockade in urothelial cancer. The method was immunoSEQ multiplex PCR; TCRdb's version includes in-frame clones alone and lacks a portion of them. The sample yields around 100,000 clones, approximately 89% seen once. As for time point: peripheral blood 6 weeks after treatment start. The specimen was PBMCs, collected around atezolizumab (anti-PD-L1) treatment. These receptors came from a man in his fifties or sixties with urothelial cancer.

The J gene is TRBJ2-4, the V gene TRBV30, with a possible D match to TRBD1 (6 bases). Germline assignment: CDR1 GTSNPN and CDR2 SVGIG (reference sequence). The CDR3 totals 15 residues. V shed 4 bases and J shed 3 bases, with 16 bases lying between them. The CDR3 DNA is TGTGCCTGGACCAAAGGGGGTATCGACAAAAACATTCAGTACTTC. This codes for CAWTKGGIDKNIQYF.

This sequence joins TRBV7-9 and TRBJ2-1; maybe TRBD1 (5 bases). Trimming stripped 5 bases from V and 7 bases from J, with 21 bases between. From germline, CDR1 is SEHNR and CDR2 FQNEAQ (reference sequence). The CDR3 sequence is 16 residues long. In DNA, the CDR3 is TGTGCCAGCAGCCCAAGGTGGGGCGGAATAGGGAATGAGCAGTTCTTC. This codes for CASSPRWGGIGNEQFF.

The V and J genes are TRBV5-6 and TRBJ2-2, with a possible D match to TRBD2 (6 bases). V was clipped by 1 base and J by 6 bases, with 13 bases between them. The CDR3 sequence is 15 residues long. Germline V lookup: CDR1 SGHDT, CDR2 YYEEEE. CDR3 region: CASSLPSVMAGELFF. The CDR3 DNA follows: TGTGCCAGCAGCTTGCCTAGCGTGATGGCCGGGGAGCTGTTTTTT.